A selection of T cell receptor beta chains follows, all from one sample in a study of cytomegalovirus exposure and HLA in healthy donors. Generated by immunoSEQ multiplex PCR, the TCRdb table keeps only in-frame clones and is missing some. The sample includes approximately 150,000 clones, about four fifths of them seen just once. Sequenced material: PBMCs. These receptor sequences come from a man aged 25-40 years in good health and CMV-seropositive. CDR3s include the opening cysteine and the closing phenylalanine or tryptophan. Each record gives: V gene, J gene, clone size, D gene, CDR3 protein, CDR3 DNA. A D gene is named only where the DNA matches it firmly. The size of a clone is reported for some rows only, either as once, few or many, or as a class for expanded clones.

v_call: TRBV6-1
j_call: TRBJ2-3
clone_size: .
d_call: TRBD2
cdr3_aa: CACGSSGGLTDTQYF
cdr3_nt: TGTGCTTGTGGGAGTAGCGGGGGTCTCACAGATACGCAGTATTTT

v_call: TRBV7-9
j_call: TRBJ2-7
clone_size: .
d_call: .
cdr3_aa: CASSPQGSWQYF
cdr3_nt: TGTGCCAGCAGCCCCCAGGGCTCTTGGCAGTACTTC

v_call: TRBV29-1
j_call: TRBJ1-1
clone_size: .
d_call: .
cdr3_aa: CSADRTTTTPGTEAFF
cdr3_nt: TGCAGCGCAGATAGGACAACTACTACACCAGGGACTGAAGCTTTCTTT

v_call: TRBV5-1
j_call: TRBJ2-5
clone_size: .
d_call: .
cdr3_aa: CASSLADFPETQYF
cdr3_nt: TGCGCCAGCAGCTTGGCGGACTTCCCGGAGACCCAGTACTTC

v_call: TRBV2
j_call: TRBJ2-5
clone_size: .
d_call: TRBD2
cdr3_aa: CASTPQRGGQETQYF
cdr3_nt: TGTGCCAGCACCCCCCAGCGGGGGGGCCAAGAGACCCAGTACTTC

v_call: TRBV27
j_call: TRBJ1-1
clone_size: .
d_call: .
cdr3_aa: CASRRQAVNTEAFF
cdr3_nt: TGTGCCAGCAGACGACAGGCGGTGAACACTGAAGCTTTCTTT

v_call: TRBV11-2
j_call: TRBJ2-1
clone_size: .
d_call: .
cdr3_aa: CASSSHIDEQFF
cdr3_nt: TGTGCCAGCAGCTCCCATATAGATGAGCAGTTCTTC

v_call: TRBV5-1
j_call: TRBJ2-1
clone_size: .
d_call: .
cdr3_aa: CASSPPLASGSNEQFF
cdr3_nt: TGCGCCAGCAGCCCGCCACTAGCATCAGGGAGCAATGAGCAGTTCTTC

v_call: TRBV5-4
j_call: TRBJ2-3
clone_size: once
d_call: .
cdr3_aa: CASSFLWTIRSTDTQYF
cdr3_nt: TGTGCCAGCAGCTTCCTATGGACTATTCGAAGCACAGATACGCAGTATTTT

v_call: TRBV9
j_call: TRBJ2-6
clone_size: once
d_call: .
cdr3_aa: CASARESGANVLTF
cdr3_nt: TGTGCCAGCGCCAGGGAATCTGGGGCCAACGTCCTGACTTTC

v_call: TRBV9
j_call: TRBJ2-3
clone_size: .
d_call: .
cdr3_aa: CASTQGFSGHTDTQYF
cdr3_nt: TGTGCCAGCACCCAAGGGTTCAGCGGCCACACAGATACGCAGTATTTT

v_call: TRBV7-2
j_call: TRBJ1-6
clone_size: .
d_call: .
cdr3_aa: CASSLFPGSNSPLHF
cdr3_nt: TGTGCCAGCAGCTTATTTCCAGGCAGTAATTCACCCCTCCACTTT

v_call: TRBV18
j_call: TRBJ2-7
clone_size: .
d_call: .
cdr3_aa: CASSPRGNEQYF
cdr3_nt: TGTGCCAGCTCACCGCGCGGGAACGAGCAGTACTTC

v_call: TRBV6-1
j_call: TRBJ2-7
clone_size: .
d_call: TRBD2
cdr3_aa: CASTRLAGGPYEQYF
cdr3_nt: TGTGCCAGCACCCGACTAGCGGGGGGGCCTTACGAGCAGTACTTC

v_call: TRBV28
j_call: TRBJ2-7
clone_size: .
d_call: TRBD2
cdr3_aa: CASLSGRASYEQYF
cdr3_nt: TGTGCCAGCCTTAGCGGGCGTGCCTCCTACGAGCAGTACTTC

v_call: TRBV18
j_call: TRBJ2-1
clone_size: .
d_call: .
cdr3_aa: CASSPTLREALGFF
cdr3_nt: TGTGCCAGCTCACCTACTCTCAGGGAGGCCTTGGGGTTCTTC

v_call: TRBV29-1
j_call: TRBJ1-1
clone_size: .
d_call: TRBD1
cdr3_aa: CSVKTGGGTEAFF
cdr3_nt: TGCAGCGTCAAAACAGGGGGAGGAACTGAAGCTTTCTTT

v_call: TRBV11-2
j_call: TRBJ2-1
clone_size: .
d_call: TRBD1
cdr3_aa: CASSLRPGTGVTEQFF
cdr3_nt: TGTGCCAGCAGCTTACGCCCCGGGACAGGGGTCACTGAGCAGTTCTTC

v_call: TRBV6-1
j_call: TRBJ2-7
clone_size: .
d_call: TRBD2
cdr3_aa: CASSEARPSGTSEQYF
cdr3_nt: TGTGCCAGCAGTGAAGCTAGGCCTAGCGGGACGAGTGAGCAGTACTTC

v_call: TRBV15
j_call: TRBJ1-4
clone_size: .
d_call: TRBD1
cdr3_aa: CATSRDGQGLNEKLFF
cdr3_nt: TGTGCCACCAGCAGAGACGGACAGGGATTAAATGAAAAACTGTTTTTT

v_call: TRBV30
j_call: TRBJ2-7
clone_size: .
d_call: .
cdr3_aa: CAWSVKGGSYEQYF
cdr3_nt: TGTGCCTGGAGTGTAAAAGGGGGTTCCTACGAGCAGTACTTC

v_call: TRBV10-1
j_call: TRBJ1-6
clone_size: .
d_call: .
cdr3_aa: CANYPGLIRPSLHF
cdr3_nt: TGCGCCAACTACCCGGGACTAATAAGACCCTCCCTCCACTTT

v_call: TRBV5-6
j_call: TRBJ1-4
clone_size: .
d_call: .
cdr3_aa: CASSLALSYREKLFF
cdr3_nt: TGTGCCAGCAGCTTGGCCCTCTCCTACCGGGAAAAACTGTTTTTT

v_call: TRBV9
j_call: TRBJ2-1
clone_size: .
d_call: TRBD2
cdr3_aa: CASSVGSGKDYNEQFF
cdr3_nt: TGTGCCAGCAGCGTCGGTAGCGGGAAGGATTACAATGAGCAGTTCTTC

v_call: TRBV19
j_call: TRBJ1-5
clone_size: .
d_call: .
cdr3_aa: CASTLWLSNQPQHF
cdr3_nt: TGTGCCAGTACGCTTTGGCTTAGCAATCAGCCCCAGCATTTT

v_call: TRBV7-9
j_call: TRBJ2-1
clone_size: .
d_call: .
cdr3_aa: CASSLHGGEGNEQFF
cdr3_nt: TGTGCCAGCAGCTTACATGGCGGAGAGGGCAATGAGCAGTTCTTC

v_call: TRBV5-1
j_call: TRBJ2-7
clone_size: .
d_call: TRBD1
cdr3_aa: CASSSSGTGKYEQYF
cdr3_nt: TGCGCCAGCAGTTCCTCCGGGACAGGGAAATACGAGCAGTACTTC

v_call: TRBV27
j_call: TRBJ1-2
clone_size: .
d_call: .
cdr3_aa: CASRDRTYGYTF
cdr3_nt: TGTGCCAGCAGAGACAGGACATATGGCTACACCTTC

v_call: TRBV28
j_call: TRBJ2-2
clone_size: few
d_call: TRBD2
cdr3_aa: CASSPHRTSHGELFF
cdr3_nt: TGTGCCAGCAGTCCGCATCGGACTAGCCACGGGGAGCTGTTTTTT

v_call: TRBV28
j_call: TRBJ2-2
clone_size: .
d_call: .
cdr3_aa: CASSLSIGGQTFTGELFF
cdr3_nt: TGTGCCAGCAGTTTAAGTATCGGGGGACAGACTTTCACCGGGGAGCTGTTTTTT

v_call: TRBV27
j_call: TRBJ2-7
clone_size: .
d_call: TRBD2
cdr3_aa: CASSSAWELALSYEQYF
cdr3_nt: TGTGCCAGCAGTTCGGCCTGGGAACTAGCGCTCTCCTACGAGCAGTACTTC

v_call: TRBV29-1
j_call: TRBJ2-2
clone_size: .
d_call: TRBD1
cdr3_aa: CSVEVGQVRRELFF
cdr3_nt: TGCAGCGTTGAAGTGGGACAGGTACGCCGGGAGCTGTTTTTT

v_call: TRBV5-1
j_call: TRBJ2-7
clone_size: .
d_call: TRBD2
cdr3_aa: CASSFSGAGGDEQYF
cdr3_nt: TGCGCCAGCAGCTTCTCGGGCGCCGGGGGGGACGAGCAGTACTTC

v_call: TRBV9
j_call: TRBJ1-1
clone_size: .
d_call: TRBD1
cdr3_aa: CASSPRTGSPEAFF
cdr3_nt: TGTGCCAGCAGCCCCCGGACAGGGAGTCCTGAAGCTTTCTTT

v_call: TRBV7-9
j_call: TRBJ2-7
clone_size: few
d_call: .
cdr3_aa: CASGEEGTQYF
cdr3_nt: TGTGCCAGCGGGGAGGAGGGGACGCAGTACTTC

v_call: TRBV7-3
j_call: TRBJ1-1
clone_size: .
d_call: .
cdr3_aa: CASSPRSNTEAFF
cdr3_nt: TGTGCCAGCAGCCCCCGTTCTAACACTGAAGCTTTCTTT

v_call: TRBV28
j_call: TRBJ2-7
clone_size: .
d_call: .
cdr3_aa: CASSLRGYTYEQYF
cdr3_nt: TGTGCCAGCAGTTTAAGGGGCTACACCTACGAGCAGTACTTC

v_call: TRBV18
j_call: TRBJ2-7
clone_size: .
d_call: .
cdr3_aa: CASSPQGVEQYF
cdr3_nt: TGTGCCAGCTCACCTCAAGGGGTAGAGCAGTACTTC